This T cell receptor beta chain was found in a study of metastatic and nonmetastatic thyroid tumors. MiXCR reprocessed the PCR reads for TCRdb. This sample carries roughly 21,000 clones, over 25% of them seen once, and the ten largest clones take about a fifth. No treatment of any kind had been given to any patient before thyroid surgery. In its sample, this clone was seen a few times. Germline CDR1 and CDR2: MNHNS and SASEGT. V lost 7 bases and J lost 7; bases outside the gene matches: 10. The CDR3 is 14 residues long. The clonotype was recovered from a female donor with papillary thyroid cancer or a benign thyroid nodule (not recorded which). Some clones in this sample may be carry-over from other donors' samples. Source material: blood. The chain recombines TRBV6-1 with TRBJ1-2; TRBD1 matches 9 bases. The CDR3 nucleotides read TGTGCCAGCAACCCGACAGGGGGGGAGGGTGGCTACACCTTC. It codes for CASNPTGGEGGYTF.